The rows below give T cell receptor beta chains drawn from one sample of a study of blood T cell repertoires in COVID-19. Generated by immunoSEQ multiplex PCR, the TCRdb table keeps only in-frame clones and is missing some. In the table there are around 200,000 clones, about 82% of which are singletons. Material: PBMCs or T cells enriched from blood (not recorded which). These receptors all come from a middle-aged man with acute COVID-19. The CDR3 runs from the conserved cysteine through the conserved F or W. Each record gives: J gene, D gene, clone size, V gene, CDR3 DNA, CDR3 protein. D genes are given only for firm matches. The listing skips clone size in some rows; elsewhere it reads once, few, many or a size class.

>TRBJ2-1|NA|NA|TRBV2
TGTGCCAGTGCGACCGGGTTCTCCTACAATGAGCAGTTCTTC
CASATGFSYNEQFF
>TRBJ2-7|TRBD2|NA|TRBV4-1
TGCGCCAGCAGCCCACGGGGGGACGGGATCTACGAGCAGTACTTC
CASSPRGDGIYEQYF
>TRBJ1-6|NA|NA|TRBV5-1
TGCGCCAGCAGCTTCAACTCCTATAATTCACCCCTCCACTTT
CASSFNSYNSPLHF
>TRBJ1-2|NA|once|TRBV19
TGTGCCAGTAGTTTTCAGGGGAGCTATGGCTACACCTTC
CASSFQGSYGYTF
>TRBJ1-5|NA|NA|TRBV6-1
TGTGCCAGCAGTGAACAGGGGATTAGCAATCAGCCCCAGCATTTT
CASSEQGISNQPQHF
>TRBJ1-4|TRBD1|NA|TRBV28
TGTGCCAGCAGTTCCCGACAGGGTCCTAATGAAAAACTGTTTTTT
CASSSRQGPNEKLFF
>TRBJ2-3|TRBD2|NA|TRBV27
TGTGCCACCAGGACTAGCGGGAGAAGCACAGATACGCAGTATTTT
CATRTSGRSTDTQYF
>TRBJ1-5|NA|NA|TRBV12-3/TRBV12-4
TGTGCCAGCAGTTTAAGAGTAGATCAGCCCCAGCATTTT
CASSLRVDQPQHF
>TRBJ2-5|TRBD1|NA|TRBV5-1
TGCGCCAGCAGCAGACAGGGGGAACCCCAAGAGACCCAGTACTTC
CASSRQGEPQETQYF
>TRBJ2-4|NA|NA|TRBV7-9
TGTGCCAGCAGCATCTACGGACAGATAGCCAAAAACATTCAGTACTTC
CASSIYGQIAKNIQYF
>TRBJ1-2|NA|NA|TRBV2
TGTGCCAGCAGTTGGAGGATAGGCTACACCTTC
CASSWRIGYTF
>TRBJ2-2|TRBD2|NA|TRBV28
TGTGCCAGCAGTTGGGTAGCGGGAACCGGGGAGCTGTTTTTT
CASSWVAGTGELFF
>TRBJ2-7|TRBD2|NA|TRBV3-1/TRBV3-2
TGTGCCAGCAGCCAAGTCGCTATTAGCGGGAGGGGCTACGAGCAGTACTTC
CASSQVAISGRGYEQYF
>TRBJ2-2|TRBD1|once|TRBV27
TGTGCCAGCAGTTTCGGGACAGTTTCCGGGGAGCTGTTTTTT
CASSFGTVSGELFF
>TRBJ1-3|TRBD1|NA|TRBV28
TGTGCCAGCAATATAAACGGACAGGTGGCTGGAAACACCATATATTTT
CASNINGQVAGNTIYF
>TRBJ2-7|TRBD1|NA|TRBV11-2
TGTGCCAGCAGCCCAGGACAGGGCGCACCCTACGAGCAGTACTTC
CASSPGQGAPYEQYF
>TRBJ2-3|TRBD2|NA|TRBV5-1
TGCGCCAGCAGCTTGGTAGGCTCCAGCGGGAGCGGGGATACGCAGTATTTT
CASSLVGSSGSGDTQYF
>TRBJ2-7|TRBD2|NA|TRBV6-5
TGTGCCAGCAGAACTAGCGAAATCGACGAGCAGTACTTC
CASRTSEIDEQYF
>TRBJ2-7|NA|NA|TRBV13
TGTGCCAGCAGCCGGGACTTTCCCTACGAGCAGTACTTC
CASSRDFPYEQYF
>TRBJ1-2|TRBD1|NA|TRBV7-2
TGTGCCAGCAGCTCCCCCGGGACAGGGGCCCTGAACTATGGCTACACCTTC
CASSSPGTGALNYGYTF
>TRBJ2-1|TRBD2|NA|TRBV4-2
TGTGCCAGCAGCCAAGATCTTGGGACTAGCAATGAGCAGTTCTTC
CASSQDLGTSNEQFF
>TRBJ1-4|TRBD1|NA|TRBV5-1
TGCGCCAGCAGCTTGGGTGGGACAGAGAACGAAAAACTGTTTTTT
CASSLGGTENEKLFF
>TRBJ2-7|TRBD1|NA|TRBV5-4
TGTGCCAGCAGCTTGCGACAGGGTGGCTCCTACGAGCAGTACTTC
CASSLRQGGSYEQYF
>TRBJ2-7|NA|NA|TRBV27
TGTGCCAGCAGTTCAGGGGCGAACTACGAGCAGTACTTC
CASSSGANYEQYF
>TRBJ2-5|NA|NA|TRBV12-5
TGTGCTAGTGGGCCGACAGTTACTAAAGAGACCCAGTACTTC
CASGPTVTKETQYF
>TRBJ2-1|TRBD2|medium-sized|TRBV7-2
TGTGCCAGCAGCTTAGGGCCTAGCGGGAGCAATGAGCAGTTCTTC
CASSLGPSGSNEQFF
>TRBJ1-2|NA|NA|TRBV7-3
TGTGCCAGCAGCAACAGCAGGGGTGGCGGCTACACCTTC
CASSNSRGGGYTF
>TRBJ1-2|TRBD1|NA|TRBV6-5
TGTGCCAGCGGGGGGACAGGGGATAACACCTTC
CASGGTGDNTF
>TRBJ2-2|TRBD2|once|TRBV7-6
TGTGCCAGCAGCTTATTTGCGGGAGTCCCCGGGGAGCTGTTTTTT
CASSLFAGVPGELFF
>TRBJ2-1|NA|once|TRBV15
TGTGCCACCAGCAGAGCGGACACCTACAATGAGCAGTTCTTC
CATSRADTYNEQFF
>TRBJ2-7|NA|NA|TRBV28
TGTGCCAGCAGTTTGCAGGGGGGAGGGCAGTACTTC
CASSLQGGGQYF
>TRBJ1-2|NA|NA|TRBV5-1
TGCGCCAGCAAACACGGGACACCTCTTAACTATGGCTACACCTTC
CASKHGTPLNYGYTF
>TRBJ2-7|TRBD2|many|TRBV2
TGTGCCAGCAGTGGGAACGGGAGGTCTTTGGGGGAGCAGTACTTC
CASSGNGRSLGEQYF
>TRBJ2-3|NA|NA|TRBV28
TGTGCCAGCAGTCTAGGGTCAGGGCTCACAGATACGCAGTATTTT
CASSLGSGLTDTQYF